The 12 T cell receptor beta chains presented below share a single source sample, sequenced in a study of PD-1 blockade in classical Hodgkin lymphoma. Noted time point: cycle 4 day 1 (C4D1), after less than seven weeks of nivolumab. Brentuximab vedotin exposure varied among the patients, all of whom had relapsed after autologous stem cell transplantation. Negative magnetic selection isolated CD4+ T cells from thawed PBMCs. TCRdb keeps only in-frame clones here, not all; method: immunoSEQ multiplex PCR. Of 25,000 to 35,000 clones in the sample, roughly 80% were seen once. The sequencing here drew on CD4+ T cells from blood, taken before the fourth cycle of nivolumab. Receptors were obtained from a human donor with classical Hodgkin lymphoma.

V gene TRBV7-8 combines with J gene TRBJ1-6; the D is unclear. Germline values: CDR1 SGHVS, CDR2 FQNEAQ. The length of the CDR3 is 14 residues. With 5 bases removed from V and 8 bases from J, the gap between germline ends came to 13 bases. CDR3: CASSTRLADSPLHF. Written as DNA, the CDR3 is TGTGCCAGCAGCACCAGATTGGCAGATTCACCCCTCCACTTT. The full variable domain, completed using reference TRBV7-8 and TRBJ1-6, is GAGVSQSPRYKVAKRGQDVALRCDPISGHVSLFWYQQALGQGPEFLTYFQNEAQLDKSGLPSDRFFAERPEGSVSTLKIQRTQQEDSAVYLCASSTRLADSPLHFGNGTRLTVT.

The V and J genes are TRBV29-1 and TRBJ1-1; D possibly corresponds to TRBD1 (6 bases). The CDR3 loop spans 14 amino acids. The V end lost 8 bases, the J end lost 4 bases, and 20 bases lay between the germline ends. Germline CDR1 and CDR2: SQVTM and ANQGSEA. The CDR3 sequence: CSTKVAQGGTEAFF. The CDR3 DNA follows: TGCAGCACTAAAGTGGCACAAGGGGGCACTGAAGCTTTCTTT.

This chain connects TRBV9 to TRBJ2-3; no clear D. The CDR3 runs to 12 residues. Per the germline V gene, CDR1 is SGDLS and CDR2 is YYNGEE. V gave up 3 bases and J gave up 8 bases, with 10 bases separating them. The CDR3 nucleotides read TGTGCCAGCAGCGATACCTACGGTACGCAGTATTTT. This gives the protein CASSDTYGTQYF.

The V and J genes are TRBV29-1 and TRBJ2-3; perhaps TRBD2 as D (6 bases). CDR1 is SQVTM and CDR2 is ANQGSEA in the germline V gene. The CDR3 extends over 15 amino acids. The CDR3 DNA is TGCAGTGGCCTGGGCGGGGCCCCGAATAGAGGTACGCAGTATTTT. Translated, it gives CSGLGGAPNRGTQYF.

The rearrangement joins TRBV28 to TRBJ1-1; 7 positions match TRBD1. V was clipped by 6 bases and J by 7 bases; unmatched bases: 14. CDR1 is MDHEN and CDR2 is SYDVKM in the germline V gene. The CDR3 is 15 residues long. CDR3 residues: CASRTPAPGGFEAFF. The CDR3 DNA is TGTGCCAGCAGAACGCCCGCCCCAGGGGGTTTTGAAGCTTTCTTT.

This clone has more than one count but fewer than ten. The V gene is TRBV9, the J gene TRBJ1-1, with D perhaps TRBD1 (5 bases). V was clipped by 8 bases and J by 0 bases, with 11 bases between them. CDR3 length: 13 amino acids. Germline CDR1 and CDR2: SGDLS and YYNGEE. DNA of the CDR3: TGTGCCAGTTCACAGGTGGTGAACACTGAAGCTTTCTTT. This sequence encodes CASSQVVNTEAFF.

The chain recombines TRBV5-1 with TRBJ2-7; 12 bases match TRBD1. V shed 0 bases, J shed 6 bases, and the junction held 4 bases outside the gene matches. Per germline, CDR1 SGHRS and CDR2 YFSETQ. There are 15 residues in the CDR3. The CDR3 DNA sequence: TGCGCCAGCAGCTTGGGGGGACAGGGGGCGGCCGAGCAGTACTTC. It encodes CASSLGGQGAAEQYF.

The chain couples TRBV6-5 to TRBJ2-7; 7 bases are a match to TRBD1. The CDR3 covers 15 residues. V was clipped by 4 bases and J by 3 bases; unmatched bases: 9. Looked up from germline, CDR1 is MNHEY and CDR2 is SVGAGI. The CDR3 DNA sequence: TGTGCCAGCAGTTCTCTTGGGACAGCGATCTACGAGCAGTACTTC. This encodes CASSSLGTAIYEQYF.

As DNA, the CDR3 is TGTGCCAGCAGTTACTCTTACGGGGATTCACCCCTCCACTTT. Amino acids: CASSYSYGDSPLHF. The chain recombines TRBV6-5 with TRBJ1-6; D remains ambiguous. The CDR3 has 14 residues. V lost 0 bases, J lost 8 bases, and 8 bases lay in between. Looked up from germline, CDR1 is MNHEY and CDR2 is SVGAGI.

This clone is a singleton in its sample. This chain uses TRBV29-1 with TRBJ1-1; 7 bases align to TRBD1. The ends lost 7 bases at V and 2 bases at J; junction bases unmatched: 13. The germline V gene encodes CDR1 SQVTM and CDR2 ANQGSEA. The length of the CDR3 is 15 residues. CDR3 loop: CSGASSTGVNTEAFF. CDR3 in DNA: TGCAGCGGGGCCTCCAGCACAGGGGTTAACACTGAAGCTTTCTTT.

This sequence joins TRBV5-1 and TRBJ2-5, with TRBD2 identical over 13 bases. This CDR3 spans 15 amino acids. Germline CDR1 is SGHRS and CDR2 is YFSETQ. With 3 bases clipped from V and 4 bases from J, the junction kept 3 bases outside the gene matches. The CDR3 loop reads CASSWGLAGRETQYF. CDR3 coding DNA: TGCGCCAGCAGCTGGGGACTAGCGGGGAGAGAGACCCAGTACTTC. Supplemented by reference TRBV5-1 and TRBJ2-5, the full variable domain reads KAGVTQTPRYLIKTRGQQVTLSCSPISGHRSVSWYQQTPGQGLQFLFEYFSETQRNKGNFPGRFSGRQFSNSRSEMNVSTLELGDSALYLCASSWGLAGRETQYFGPGTRLLVL.

This chain joins TRBV6-6 and TRBJ1-6, with 7 positions matching TRBD1. J lost 0 bases, V lost 6 bases, and 5 bases had no gene match. This CDR3 has 16 residues. The germline V gene has CDR1 MNHNY and CDR2 SVGAGI (reference sequence). CDR3 amino acids: CASSRGQSSYNSPLHF. The CDR3 region has the DNA TGTGCCAGCAGCCGGGGACAGAGCTCCTATAATTCACCCCTCCACTTT.